A selection of T cell receptor beta chains follows, all from one sample in a study of early T cells in non-severe SARS-CoV-2 infection. One entry per CDR3 protein results from TCRdb running MiXCR on the 5' RACE reads. The data contain around 70,000 distinct CDR3 sequences, 12% of them singletons. Source material: whole blood. The receptors stem from an adult who was a healthcare worker with PCR-confirmed SARS-CoV-2 infection or an uninfected control (not recorded which). Each CDR3 is given with its conserved first and last residue. The D gene is left open where the match is weak. Clone size is shown for a subset of rows, as once, few, many or a class of expanded clone.

TRBJ1-6	many	TRBV7-9	TRBD1	TGTGCCAGCAGCAGTCTGACAGGGGGAAGAAATAATTCACCCCTCCACTTT	CASSSLTGGRNNSPLHF
TRBJ2-7	many	TRBV5-1	NA	TGCGCCAGCAGCTTGGCTCCGGGAGCTGGGTACGAGCAGTACTTC	CASSLAPGAGYEQYF
TRBJ1-6	NA	TRBV2	TRBD1	TGTGCCAGCAGTGTCCCGACGGGACAGGGACCCTCACCCCTCCACTTT	CASSVPTGQGPSPLHF
TRBJ1-6	NA	TRBV28	NA	TGTGCCAGCAGAACACAGGGTTCACCCCTCCACTTT	CASRTQGSPLHF
TRBJ1-4	few	TRBV6-5	NA	TGTGCCAGCAGGGACCCTAGGGGTAATGAAAAACTGTTTTTT	CASRDPRGNEKLFF
TRBJ2-1	few	TRBV28	TRBD2	TGTGCCAGCAGTTTAAACCTAGCGGCAGGAGGAGGGTCATACAATGAGCAGTTCTTC	CASSLNLAAGGGSYNEQFF
TRBJ2-3	many	TRBV28	TRBD2	TGTGCCAGCAGATGGGGGGGTCGCACAGATACGCAGTATTTT	CASRWGGRTDTQYF
TRBJ2-1	many	TRBV20-1	NA	TGCAGTGCTAGAGATAGGGGAGCGCTCCCTTCCTACAATGAGCAGTTCTTC	CSARDRGALPSYNEQFF
TRBJ2-3	many	TRBV11-2	NA	TGTGCCAGCAGCTTAGAGGGACGAGATACGCAGTATTTT	CASSLEGRDTQYF
TRBJ2-7	many	TRBV15	TRBD1	TGTGCCACCAGCAGACGGACAGGGGACGAGCAGTACTTC	CATSRRTGDEQYF
TRBJ2-3	few	TRBV18	TRBD2	TGTGCCAGCTCCGCGGCGGGGGGCGAAATGGCGCAGTATTTT	CASSAAGGEMAQYF
TRBJ2-1	NA	TRBV19	NA	TGTGCCAGTACCCTGACTAGTACCTTTCGAGATGAGCAGTTCTTC	CASTLTSTFRDEQFF
TRBJ2-1	NA	TRBV18	TRBD1	TGTGCCAGCTCACCAAAGAACAGGGGGCGAAACTACAATGAGCAGTTCTTC	CASSPKNRGRNYNEQFF
TRBJ2-5	many	TRBV12-3/TRBV12-4	NA	TGTGCCAGCAGTGCTCAAGAGACCCAGTACTTC	CASSAQETQYF
TRBJ1-5	many	TRBV18	TRBD1	TGTGCCAGCTCATCGTACAGGGGGTCCGTGAGCAATCAGCCCCAGCATTTT	CASSSYRGSVSNQPQHF
TRBJ2-1	few	TRBV27	TRBD2	TGTGCCAGCAGTCTGACTAGCGGGAGGTCCAATGAGCAGTTCTTC	CASSLTSGRSNEQFF
TRBJ2-7	few	TRBV7-9	NA	TGTGCCAGCAGCTTAGCCGCCCAGCTCTACGAGCAGTACTTC	CASSLAAQLYEQYF
TRBJ2-1	many	TRBV7-9	NA	TGTGCCAGCAGCTTAAAGGAAGGGCTGGGGCAGTTCTTC	CASSLKEGLGQFF
TRBJ2-7	few	TRBV7-9	TRBD2	TGTGCCAGCAGCTTAGGCCCCGGGGAGGGCCCCACGGAGCAGTACTTC	CASSLGPGEGPTEQYF
TRBJ2-3	few	TRBV29-1	TRBD2	TGCAGCGTTGAAAGGACGGGGGGAGATACGCAGTATTTT	CSVERTGGDTQYF
TRBJ2-5	few	TRBV11-2	TRBD1	TGTGCCAGCAGCTCCCAGGGACAGGGGGCTCAGACCCAGTACTTC	CASSSQGQGAQTQYF
TRBJ1-2	few	TRBV12-3/TRBV12-4	NA	TGTGCCAGCAGCCCATCCTATGGCTACACCTTC	CASSPSYGYTF
TRBJ1-4	few	TRBV5-6	NA	TGTGCCAGCAGCTTGTGGCAGGGGTATGAAAAACTGTTTTTT	CASSLWQGYEKLFF
TRBJ2-7	NA	TRBV3-1	TRBD2	TGTGCCAGCAGCCAAACCAGGGAGGGCGAGCAGTACTTC	CASSQTREGEQYF
TRBJ2-1	few	TRBV5-5	NA	TGTGCCAGCAGCAAATTTGTGGTAGTAACGGGAGTAGGCAATGAGCAGTTCTTC	CASSKFVVVTGVGNEQFF
TRBJ2-5	NA	TRBV10-3	NA	TGTGCCACCACTTCTCGGGATCCCGAGAGGGATACCCAGTACTTC	CATTSRDPERDTQYF
TRBJ1-2	NA	TRBV28	NA	TGTGCCAGCAGTTCCCCATACCTCGGGCAGGGAAAGGGCGGCTACACCTTC	CASSSPYLGQGKGGYTF
TRBJ1-6	many	TRBV18	NA	TGTGCCAGCTCACCACCGGCAGGAGGAAATTCACCCCTCCACTTT	CASSPPAGGNSPLHF
TRBJ2-7	many	TRBV23-1	TRBD2	TGCGCCAGCAGCCTTAGCGGGAGGAGCTCCTACGAGCAGTACTTC	CASSLSGRSSYEQYF
TRBJ2-2	NA	TRBV7-8	TRBD2	TGTGCCAGCAGCGTCCGGGAGGGCACCGGGGAGCTGTTTTTT	CASSVREGTGELFF
TRBJ2-1	many	TRBV7-9	TRBD1	TGTGCCAGCAGCTTGGGGACAGCCAATGAGCAGTTCTTC	CASSLGTANEQFF
TRBJ2-1	NA	TRBV7-2	TRBD2	TGTGCCAGCAGCCGAGGTGGGGCGGGAGGCGTCTATGAGCAGTTCTTC	CASSRGGAGGVYEQFF
TRBJ2-7	many	TRBV19	NA	TGTGCCAGTAGTAGCGGATCTTACGAGCAGTACTTC	CASSSGSYEQYF
TRBJ2-3	many	TRBV20-1	NA	TGCAGTGCTAGAGCCCCCTTGACTGCACAGACTACGCAGTATTTT	CSARAPLTAQTTQYF
TRBJ1-5	many	TRBV12-3/TRBV12-4	NA	TGTGCCAGCGGAGGGAATCAGCCCCAGCATTTT	CASGGNQPQHF